The 30 T cell receptor beta chains presented below share a single source sample, sequenced in a study of identical twins (dated by TCRdb to the mid-2010s). The library was generated by 5' RACE. TCRdb lists the instrument as Illumina HiSeq 2000. The public reads were quality trimmed at Q25 with fastp and then assembled into clones with MiXCR by TCRdb, keeping productive beta chains. Each entry is one CDR3 protein sequence, shown with its most common DNA and genes. The sample contains 500,000 to 650,000 distinct CDR3 sequences, around 7.4% of them found a single time. The ten largest clones add up to roughly 1.6% of the sample. Another study also made use of these data, one on yellow fever vaccine responses in identical twins.

What was sequenced was PBMCs. Source of these receptors: a woman aged 18 to 35 in good health.

This clonotype was counted between two and nine times. The chain combines TRBV24-1 with TRBJ2-1; 7 bases are a match to TRBD2. The CDR3 runs 17 residues. Germline CDR1 KGHDR, CDR2 SFDVKD. J gave up 10 bases and V 0 bases, and 14 bases lay outside the gene matches. This chain's CDR3 is CATSDLGGTKGHGEQFF. DNA for the CDR3: TGTGCCACCAGTGATTTGGGGGGGACTAAAGGTCACGGCGAGCAGTTCTTC.

V usage is TRBV5-1 and J usage is TRBJ2-5; D possibly corresponds to TRBD1 (5 bases). The V gene's germline CDR1 is SGHRS and CDR2 YFSETQ. V lost 4 bases to trimming and J lost 5 bases, with 15 bases between them. CDR3 size: 14 residues. The CDR3 bases are TGCGCCAGCAGCAACGCAGGGATTGCGGAGACCCAGTACTTC. Residues: CASSNAGIAETQYF. The full variable domain, with the rest looked up from reference TRBV5-1 and TRBJ2-5, is KAGVTQTPRYLIKTRGQQVTLSCSPISGHRSVSWYQQTPGQGLQFLFEYFSETQRNKGNFPGRFSGRQFSNSRSEMNVSTLELGDSALYLCASSNAGIAETQYFGPGTRLLVL.

This clonotype was seen many times. V usage is TRBV12-3 or TRBV12-4 and J usage is TRBJ1-1, with TRBD1 as a possible D gene (6 bases). V was shortened by 3 bases and J by 5 bases, with 16 bases between the two germline ends. The CDR3 totals 15 residues. CDR3 DNA: TGTGCCAGCAGTTTTGCTGGGCAGGGGAGGACTGAAGCTTTCTTT. Its translation: CASSFAGQGRTEAFF.

This clonotype came up many times. The chain carries TRBV25-1 and TRBJ2-7; D gene uncertain. CDR1 and CDR2 (germline): MGHDK, SYGVNS. The CDR3 contains 11 residues. Between the trimmed V and J ends, which lost 4 bases and 6 bases, there was a span of 7 bases. Written as DNA, the CDR3 is TGTGCCAGCAGTGTTATGGGCGAGCAGTACTTC. The encoded protein is CASSVMGEQYF.

This clonotype was seen many times. The CDR3 protein is CATSDADRGGNQPQHF. In DNA form, the CDR3 reads TGTGCCACCAGTGATGCGGACAGGGGAGGCAATCAGCCCCAGCATTTT. The chain is built from TRBV24-1 and TRBJ1-5; 9 bases align to TRBD1. Germline V gene lookup returns CDR1 KGHDR and CDR2 SFDVKD. The CDR3 loop spans 16 amino acids. V lost 3 bases, J lost 2 bases, and 4 bases stayed unmatched.

The chain has TRBV12-3 or TRBV12-4 and TRBJ2-2; TRBD2 might be the D (5 bases). Trimming shortened V by 8 bases and J by 6 bases, and 13 bases separated the two germline ends. This CDR3 contains 13 residues. The CDR3 nucleotides read TGTGCCAGCCGACAACGGGAAGCCGGGGAGCTGTTTTTT. Its translation: CASRQREAGELFF.

The rearrangement links TRBV12-3 or TRBV12-4 to TRBJ2-2; D may be TRBD1 (6 bases). V was trimmed by 7 bases and J by 1 base, leaving 13 bases between them. CDR3 length: 15 residues. The CDR3 reads CASKQRQVNTGELFF. The CDR3 region has the DNA TGTGCCAGCAAACAGCGACAGGTGAACACCGGGGAGCTGTTTTTT.

There are many counts of this clonotype. The chain joins TRBV7-9 to TRBJ2-7; no definite D call. The germline V and J ends were trimmed by 5 bases and 1 base, with 6 bases remaining between them. CDR1 SEHNR and CDR2 FQNEAQ come from the germline V gene (reference sequence). CDR3 size: 12 residues. The CDR3 is CASSAVSYEQYV. CDR3 coding DNA: TGTGCCAGCAGCGCAGTGTCCTACGAGCAGTACGTC.

A few counts support this clonotype. This chain connects TRBV29-1 to TRBJ2-7, with 7 bases identical to TRBD2. Germline CDR1 and CDR2: SQVTM and ANQGSEA. The ends lost 4 bases at V and 1 base at J; junction bases unmatched: 10. This CDR3 contains 15 residues. As DNA, the CDR3 is TGCAGCGTTGTTGGGGGGGAGATAGGTTCCTACGAGCAGTACTTC. Its protein is CSVVGGEIGSYEQYF.

This clonotype was recorded many times. CDR3 sequence: CASRKTAPYEQYF. In DNA form, the CDR3 reads TGTGCCAGCAGGAAGACAGCACCGTACGAGCAGTACTTC. The V gene is TRBV12-3 or TRBV12-4, the J gene TRBJ2-7; D is possibly TRBD1 (5 bases). This CDR3 comprises 13 residues. Trimming removed 6 bases from V and 4 bases from J, with 13 bases in between.

This clonotype was counted at least ten times. The chain employs TRBV7-2 and TRBJ2-2; D gene unclear. V lost 0 bases to trimming and J lost 0 bases, with 11 bases between them. The CDR3 spans 17 residues. Germline values: CDR1 SGHTA, CDR2 FQGNSA. The CDR3 DNA follows: TGTGCCAGCAGCTTAGCGTTAACACAGCCGAACACCGGGGAGCTGTTTTTT. Protein: CASSLALTQPNTGELFF. Drawing the rest from reference TRBV7-2 and TRBJ2-2, the complete variable domain is GAGVSQSPSNKVTEKGKDVELRCDPISGHTALYWYRQSLGQGLEFLIYFQGNSAPDKSGLPSDRFSAERTGGSVSTLTIQRTQQEDSAVYLCASSLALTQPNTGELFFGEGSRLTVL.

The sample holds a few counts of this clonotype. This chain joins TRBV29-1 and TRBJ1-1; D not certain. Germline V gene sequence: CDR1 SQVTM, CDR2 ANQGSEA. The CDR3 consists of 10 residues. Trimming removed 4 bases at V and 4 bases at J, with 4 bases between. CDR3 protein: CSVVSTEAFF. CDR3 nucleotides: TGCAGCGTTGTCAGCACTGAAGCTTTCTTT.

The chain has TRBV14 and TRBJ1-1; D call uncertain. This CDR3 is built from 15 residues. V was trimmed by 1 base and J by 4 bases, leaving 13 bases between them. CDR1 is SGHDN, CDR2 FVKESK, per germline. The CDR3 loop is CASSQGGGRVTEAFF. The DNA for the CDR3 is TGTGCCAGCAGCCAAGGAGGAGGGAGAGTCACTGAAGCTTTCTTT.

This clonotype has only a few counts. The chain recombines TRBV2 with TRBJ2-4, with unresolved D. Trimming removed 5 bases at V and 0 bases at J, with 11 bases between. The CDR3 covers 15 residues. Germline CDR1 is SNHLY and CDR2 is FYNNEI. The chain's CDR3 is CASSYRDLAKNIQYF. The CDR3 coding sequence is TGTGCCAGCAGTTACAGAGATCTAGCCAAAAACATTCAGTACTTC.

This clonotype was picked up a small number of times. The chain is built from TRBV5-1 and TRBJ2-1, with D possibly being TRBD1 (8 bases). The germline V gene has CDR1 SGHRS and CDR2 YFSETQ. The CDR3 loop spans 15 amino acids. Trimming left V 0 bases short and J 9 bases short, with 16 bases between. In DNA, the CDR3 is TGCGCCAGCAGCTTGGTACAGGGGGGGAGGTCTGAGCAGTTCTTC. Protein product: CASSLVQGGRSEQFF. Full variable domain (remainder filled in from reference TRBV5-1 and TRBJ2-1): KAGVTQTPRYLIKTRGQQVTLSCSPISGHRSVSWYQQTPGQGLQFLFEYFSETQRNKGNFPGRFSGRQFSNSRSEMNVSTLELGDSALYLCASSLVQGGRSEQFFGPGTRLTVL.

The V call is TRBV7-9, the J call TRBJ1-2; the match to TRBD1 covers 7 bases. Trimming removed 5 bases from V and 8 bases from J; junction bases left unmatched: 14. The CDR3 length is 15 residues. Looked up from germline, CDR1 is SEHNR and CDR2 is FQNEAQ (reference sequence). The CDR3 DNA is TGTGCCAGCAGCAAACCCGGGACAGCCGCAAGCGGCTACACCTTC. This translates into CASSKPGTAASGYTF.

This clonotype has at least ten counts. This chain links TRBV5-1 with TRBJ2-3; 11 bases match TRBD2. CDR1 and CDR2 (germline): SGHRS, YFSETQ. The CDR3 covers 14 residues. With 4 bases clipped from V and 4 bases from J, the junction kept 2 bases outside the gene matches. CDR3 amino acids: CASSQTSGADTQYF. The CDR3 DNA reads TGCGCCAGCAGCCAGACTAGCGGGGCAGATACGCAGTATTTT. Full variable domain (outside the CDR3, taken from reference TRBV5-1 and TRBJ2-3): KAGVTQTPRYLIKTRGQQVTLSCSPISGHRSVSWYQQTPGQGLQFLFEYFSETQRNKGNFPGRFSGRQFSNSRSEMNVSTLELGDSALYLCASSQTSGADTQYFGPGTRLTVL.

This clonotype came up many times. The V call is TRBV4-1, the J call TRBJ2-2; 8 nucleotides line up with TRBD2. The germline V gene has CDR1 MGHRA and CDR2 YSYEKL. This CDR3 spans 16 amino acids. V trimming: 2 bases; J trimming: 1 base; junction bases outside the gene matches: 3. The CDR3 DNA reads as TGCGCCAGCAGCCAATTTACTAGCGGGAACACCGGGGAGCTGTTTTTT. Translation: CASSQFTSGNTGELFF.

In this sample, this clonotype turned up many times. The chain is built from TRBV2 and TRBJ2-1, with D possibly called TRBD1 or TRBD2 (6 bases each). Trimming removed 8 bases at V and 7 bases at J, with 15 bases between. Germline V gene sequence: CDR1 SNHLY, CDR2 FYNNEI. The CDR3 has 13 residues. CDR3 region: CASGGPGRNEQFF. CDR3 DNA sequence: TGTGCCAGCGGGGGGCCGGGACGAAATGAGCAGTTCTTC.

This clonotype was picked up a small number of times. The chain links TRBV27 to TRBJ2-7; 9 positions match TRBD1. Germline CDR1 and CDR2: MNHEY and SMNVEV (reference sequence). V was clipped by 4 bases and J by 3 bases; unmatched bases: 4. This CDR3 is built from 14 residues. CDR3 in amino acids: CASSSGTGNYEQYF. DNA of the CDR3: TGTGCCAGCAGTTCCGGGACAGGGAACTACGAGCAGTACTTC.

This clonotype appeared many times. Its ends do not fully match the called genes, so a read error is possible. The V call is TRBV5-1, the J call TRBJ2-5; D call uncertain. In germline, CDR1 is SGHRS, CDR2 YFSETQ. The CDR3 spans 14 residues. The CDR3 loop reads CASSPRLPQEAQYF. The CDR3 region has the DNA TGCGCCAGCAGCCCACGATTACCGCAAGAGGCCCAGTACTTC. The complete variable domain, with remaining parts taken from reference TRBV5-1 and TRBJ2-5, reads KAGVTQTPRYLIKTRGQQVTLSCSPISGHRSVSWYQQTPGQGLQFLFEYFSETQRNKGNFPGRFSGRQFSNSRSEMNVSTLELGDSALYLCASSPRLPQEAQYFGPGTRLLVL.

The chain couples TRBV9 to TRBJ2-1; D is possibly TRBD1 or TRBD2 (5 bases each). This CDR3 has 13 amino acids. Trimming shortened V by 3 bases and J by 10 bases, and 14 bases separated the two germline ends. Germline-derived CDR1 and CDR2 are SGDLS and YYNGEE. Here the CDR3 DNA reads TGTGCCAGCAGCGACCCTCCGGGACGGGAGCAGTTCTTC. It yields the protein CASSDPPGREQFF.

This clonotype was seen many times. The chain has TRBV3-1 and TRBJ1-1; D uncertain. Germline lookup yields CDR1 LGHDT and CDR2 YNNKEL (reference sequence). V was trimmed by 4 bases and J by 3 bases, leaving 9 bases between them. The CDR3 has 13 residues. In DNA, the CDR3 is TGTGCCAGCAGCCTTTGGGAGGACACTGAAGCTTTCTTT. It translates to CASSLWEDTEAFF.

This clonotype has ten or more counts. The rearrangement uses TRBV15 and TRBJ1-5, with D tentatively TRBD1 (5 bases). The CDR3 spans 12 residues. The V and J ends lost 5 bases and 9 bases respectively, with 11 bases between them. Germline assignment: CDR1 LNHNV and CDR2 YYDKDF (reference sequence). The CDR3 coding sequence is TGTGCCACCAGCGACTGGGGGGGGCCCCAGCATTTT. Protein: CATSDWGGPQHF.

The chain uses TRBV5-6 and TRBJ1-1, with 9 positions matching TRBD1. In germline, CDR1 is SGHDT, CDR2 YYEEEE. V gave up 3 bases and J gave up 2 bases; unmatched junction bases: 5. The CDR3 consists of 15 residues. The CDR3 sequence is CASSWTGDYNTEAFF. The CDR3 coding sequence is TGTGCCAGCAGCTGGACAGGGGACTATAACACTGAAGCTTTCTTT.

The chain couples TRBV9 to TRBJ2-3; the match to TRBD2 covers 14 bases. Germline V gene sequence: CDR1 SGDLS, CDR2 YYNGEE. Trimming took 3 bases from V and 6 from J; bases not matched to a gene: 12. The CDR3 has 18 residues. The CDR3 here is CASSDGLAGGRSSDTQYF. CDR3 DNA sequence: TGTGCCAGCAGCGATGGACTAGCGGGAGGACGATCTAGTGATACGCAGTATTTT.

This clonotype has only a few counts. This rearrangement joins TRBV12-3 or TRBV12-4 to TRBJ1-5; D is perhaps TRBD1 (6 bases). This CDR3 has 15 amino acids. Trimming cost V 5 bases and J 1 base, with 12 bases left between them. This CDR3 reads CASSKTGPSNQPQHF. The DNA of the CDR3 is TGTGCCAGCAGTAAGACAGGCCCCAGCAATCAGCCCCAGCATTTT.

In its sample, this clonotype was seen a few times. V is TRBV7-8 and J is TRBJ2-7; 10 bases agree with TRBD2. The V gene end was trimmed by 4 bases and the J gene end by 0 bases; junction bases not matched to a gene: 18. The CDR3 is 20 amino acids. CDR1 SGHVS and CDR2 FQNEAQ come from the germline V gene. CDR3 in amino acids: CASSSPFLGGVAGGSYEQYF. CDR3 coding DNA: TGTGCCAGCAGCTCCCCATTTCTGGGAGGGGTAGCGGGAGGCTCCTACGAGCAGTACTTC.

This CDR3 reads CASSYLITDTQYF. CDR3 nucleotide sequence: TGTGCCAGCAGTTACCTAATCACAGATACGCAGTATTTT. The chain uses TRBV6-5 and TRBJ2-3; D is unresolved. The CDR3 loop spans 13 amino acids. V was cut by 2 bases and J by 2 bases, with 5 bases left in between. CDR1 is MNHEY, CDR2 SVGAGI, per germline.

Many counts were recorded for this clonotype. The chain links TRBV10-3 to TRBJ2-3, with a tentative D call TRBD1 (6 bases). V was shortened by 2 bases and J by 6 bases, with 12 bases between the two germline ends. The CDR3 loop spans 14 amino acids. CDR1 is ENHRY, CDR2 SYGVKD, per germline. CDR3 amino acids: CAISEGPRGDTQYF. The CDR3 coding sequence is TGTGCCATCAGTGAGGGTCCCAGGGGTGATACGCAGTATTTT.